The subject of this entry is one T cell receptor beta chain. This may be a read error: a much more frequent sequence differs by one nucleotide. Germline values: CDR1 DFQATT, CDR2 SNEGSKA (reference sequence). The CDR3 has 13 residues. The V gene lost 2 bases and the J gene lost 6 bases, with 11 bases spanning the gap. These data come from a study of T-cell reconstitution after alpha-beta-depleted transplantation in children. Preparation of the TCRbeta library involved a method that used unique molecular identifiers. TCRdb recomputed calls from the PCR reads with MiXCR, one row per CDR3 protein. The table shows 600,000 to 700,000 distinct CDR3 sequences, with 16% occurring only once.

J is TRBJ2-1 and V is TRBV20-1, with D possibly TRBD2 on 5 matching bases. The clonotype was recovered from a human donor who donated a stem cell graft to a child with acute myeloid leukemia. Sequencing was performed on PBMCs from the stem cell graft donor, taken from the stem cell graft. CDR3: CSARLLERNEQFF. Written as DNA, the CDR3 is TGCAGTGCTAGATTACTAGAGCGCAATGAGCAGTTCTTC.